These T cell receptor beta chains were read from a single sample in a study of cytomegalovirus exposure and HLA in healthy donors. TCRdb keeps only in-frame clones here, not all; method: immunoSEQ multiplex PCR. The table includes 70,000 to 80,000 clones, around 94% detected once. Material for sequencing was PBMCs. The source of these receptors is a woman aged 18-29 years in good health and CMV-seronegative. CDR3s include the opening cysteine and the closing phenylalanine or tryptophan. Each record gives: J gene, clone size, V gene, D gene, CDR3 DNA, CDR3 protein. D genes are given only for firm matches. For some rows the clone size is stated as once, few or many, or as a class when expanded; others skip it.

j_call: TRBJ1-2; clone_size: -; v_call: TRBV6-5; d_call: TRBD1; cdr3_nt: TGTGCCAGCAGCAGACAGGGCCCCTATGGCTACACCTTC; cdr3_aa: CASSRQGPYGYTF
j_call: TRBJ2-1; clone_size: -; v_call: TRBV2; d_call: -; cdr3_nt: TGTGCCGGAAATCCCGGGACAATCTACAATGAGCAGTTCTTC; cdr3_aa: CAGNPGTIYNEQFF
j_call: TRBJ1-3; clone_size: -; v_call: TRBV6-6; d_call: TRBD1; cdr3_nt: TGTGCCAGCAGTTACTGGGACAGGGGCTCCGGAAACACCATATATTTT; cdr3_aa: CASSYWDRGSGNTIYF
j_call: TRBJ2-2; clone_size: -; v_call: TRBV5-6; d_call: TRBD1; cdr3_nt: TGTGCCAGCAGCTTGAGTTGGCGGAAGACAGGGCTGAACACCGGGGAGCTGTTTTTT; cdr3_aa: CASSLSWRKTGLNTGELFF
j_call: TRBJ2-2; clone_size: few; v_call: TRBV27; d_call: -; cdr3_nt: TGTGCCAGCAGTAAACTAGGGGGCACCGGGGAGCTGTTTTTT; cdr3_aa: CASSKLGGTGELFF
j_call: TRBJ1-2; clone_size: once; v_call: TRBV27; d_call: TRBD1; cdr3_nt: TGTGCCAGCAGTTTGGGACAGCCTGACCTTTCTGGCTACACCTTC; cdr3_aa: CASSLGQPDLSGYTF
j_call: TRBJ2-7; clone_size: -; v_call: TRBV14; d_call: -; cdr3_nt: TGTGCCAGCAGCAAGCCCTCCGGCGAGGGCGCATCCTACGAGCAGTACTTC; cdr3_aa: CASSKPSGEGASYEQYF
j_call: TRBJ2-2; clone_size: -; v_call: TRBV7-3; d_call: -; cdr3_nt: TGTGCCAGCAGCTTAGCAGGGGGGGAGCTGTTTTTT; cdr3_aa: CASSLAGGELFF
j_call: TRBJ2-1; clone_size: -; v_call: TRBV30; d_call: TRBD2; cdr3_nt: TGTGCCTGGAGTGTACCGAGCGGGGGGACCTACAATGAGCAGTTCTTC; cdr3_aa: CAWSVPSGGTYNEQFF
j_call: TRBJ2-2; clone_size: -; v_call: TRBV28; d_call: -; cdr3_nt: TGTGCCAGCAGTTTATTTGTATTAAGGCAGGGGAACACCGGGGAGCTGTTTTTT; cdr3_aa: CASSLFVLRQGNTGELFF
j_call: TRBJ2-1; clone_size: -; v_call: TRBV9; d_call: TRBD2; cdr3_nt: TGTGCCAGCAGCGTCGCAGCGGGAGACAATGAGCAGTTCTTC; cdr3_aa: CASSVAAGDNEQFF
j_call: TRBJ2-1; clone_size: -; v_call: TRBV7-2; d_call: -; cdr3_nt: TGTGCCAGCAGCTCCCAGGGGAATGAGCAGTTCTTC; cdr3_aa: CASSSQGNEQFF
j_call: TRBJ1-4; clone_size: -; v_call: TRBV28; d_call: -; cdr3_nt: TGTGCCAGCAGTGCAGATATGATCGTAAAACTGTTTTTT; cdr3_aa: CASSADMIVKLFF
j_call: TRBJ2-1; clone_size: -; v_call: TRBV11-1; d_call: -; cdr3_nt: TGTGCCAGCACAAAGAGGAAACGGGGGGCCTCCTACAATGAGCAGTTCTTC; cdr3_aa: CASTKRKRGASYNEQFF
j_call: TRBJ1-1; clone_size: -; v_call: TRBV30; d_call: -; cdr3_nt: TGTGCCTGGAGTGTAAACGTGGGCCCTGGGACTGAAGCTTTCTTT; cdr3_aa: CAWSVNVGPGTEAFF
j_call: TRBJ2-1; clone_size: many; v_call: TRBV6-4; d_call: TRBD2; cdr3_nt: TGTGCCAGCAGTGAATCCGGGACTAGCGATTCAAGTGAGCAGTTCTTC; cdr3_aa: CASSESGTSDSSEQFF
j_call: TRBJ2-1; clone_size: -; v_call: TRBV19; d_call: -; cdr3_nt: TGTGCCAGTAGTATTGCTTACAGGGACCTTCTTGGTGAGCAGTTCTTC; cdr3_aa: CASSIAYRDLLGEQFF
j_call: TRBJ2-3; clone_size: -; v_call: TRBV7-9; d_call: -; cdr3_nt: TGTGCCAGCAGCTTCTTCATCCGCGGTCTAGATCTGGCAGATACGCAGTATTTT; cdr3_aa: CASSFFIRGLDLADTQYF
j_call: TRBJ2-5; clone_size: -; v_call: TRBV18; d_call: -; cdr3_nt: TGTGCCAGCTCTGTAGGGGAAGAGACCCAGTACTTC; cdr3_aa: CASSVGEETQYF
j_call: TRBJ2-5; clone_size: -; v_call: TRBV7-2; d_call: -; cdr3_nt: TGTGCCAGCAGCACCGGAGGCTCTGAGACCCAGTACTTC; cdr3_aa: CASSTGGSETQYF
j_call: TRBJ1-1; clone_size: -; v_call: TRBV11-2; d_call: -; cdr3_nt: TGTGCCAGCAGCAGAGATACGGGGGGGGCCACTGAAGCTTTCTTT; cdr3_aa: CASSRDTGGATEAFF
j_call: TRBJ1-2; clone_size: -; v_call: TRBV6-5; d_call: -; cdr3_nt: TGTGCCAGCAGTTCGACAGGATCGACTAACTATGGCTACACCTTC; cdr3_aa: CASSSTGSTNYGYTF
j_call: TRBJ1-2; clone_size: -; v_call: TRBV4-1; d_call: TRBD1; cdr3_nt: TGCGCCAGCAGCCAGGAACCGGGACAGGGAGTCTATGGCTACACCTTC; cdr3_aa: CASSQEPGQGVYGYTF
j_call: TRBJ2-3; clone_size: -; v_call: TRBV5-4; d_call: TRBD2; cdr3_nt: TGTGCCGGTGGAGCGGTAGCGGGGGGAGGCACAGATACGCAGTATTTT; cdr3_aa: CAGGAVAGGGTDTQYF
j_call: TRBJ2-1; clone_size: -; v_call: TRBV15; d_call: TRBD2; cdr3_nt: TGTGCCACCAGCAGAGGGGGACTAGCGGGAGGGGATAGTGAGCAGTTCTTC; cdr3_aa: CATSRGGLAGGDSEQFF
j_call: TRBJ2-7; clone_size: -; v_call: TRBV2; d_call: -; cdr3_nt: TGTGCCAGCAGTGATCCTAGCGACCCGATAACCTACGAGCAGTACTTC; cdr3_aa: CASSDPSDPITYEQYF
j_call: TRBJ2-7; clone_size: -; v_call: TRBV6-5; d_call: -; cdr3_nt: TGTGCCAGCAGTTACTCGCACAGGGCCTACGAGCAGTACTTC; cdr3_aa: CASSYSHRAYEQYF
j_call: TRBJ2-1; clone_size: -; v_call: TRBV9; d_call: TRBD1; cdr3_nt: TGTGCCAGCAGCAAACGGACAGGGGAGGCTCTATACAATGAGCAGTTCTTC; cdr3_aa: CASSKRTGEALYNEQFF
j_call: TRBJ2-7; clone_size: -; v_call: TRBV7-8; d_call: -; cdr3_nt: TGTGCCAGCAGCTTAGAGGACAGTTCCTACGAGCAGTACTTC; cdr3_aa: CASSLEDSSYEQYF
j_call: TRBJ2-5; clone_size: -; v_call: TRBV6-6; d_call: TRBD1; cdr3_nt: TGTGCCAGCAGCGATACGGGACAGGGGTACGGGGAGACCCAGTACTTC; cdr3_aa: CASSDTGQGYGETQYF
j_call: TRBJ1-2; clone_size: -; v_call: TRBV7-9; d_call: TRBD1; cdr3_nt: TGTGCCAGCAGCGACAGGGCGAGGTGGGGCTACACCTTC; cdr3_aa: CASSDRARWGYTF
j_call: TRBJ2-7; clone_size: -; v_call: TRBV4-1; d_call: TRBD2; cdr3_nt: TGCGCCAGCAGCCAAGATGGCGGGGGTTCCTACGAGCAGTACTTC; cdr3_aa: CASSQDGGGSYEQYF
j_call: TRBJ2-7; clone_size: -; v_call: TRBV9; d_call: -; cdr3_nt: TGTGCCAGCAGCGGCGTGCTAGCTGGCGGCGAGCAGTACTTC; cdr3_aa: CASSGVLAGGEQYF
j_call: TRBJ1-4; clone_size: -; v_call: TRBV7-9; d_call: -; cdr3_nt: TGTGCCAGCAACCTAGGACAGAGTGAAAAACTGTTTTTT; cdr3_aa: CASNLGQSEKLFF
j_call: TRBJ2-7; clone_size: -; v_call: TRBV29-1; d_call: TRBD2; cdr3_nt: TGCAGCGTTGAAGATCGGGGGGGCGCCTACGAGCAGTACTTC; cdr3_aa: CSVEDRGGAYEQYF
j_call: TRBJ2-1; clone_size: -; v_call: TRBV6-6; d_call: TRBD2; cdr3_nt: TGTGCCAGCGGGGGGGATTACGACCCCTACAATGAGCAGTTCTTC; cdr3_aa: CASGGDYDPYNEQFF
j_call: TRBJ1-3; clone_size: -; v_call: TRBV19; d_call: -; cdr3_nt: TGTGCCAGTAGTATACGCTTCCAGGGGAAATATTTT; cdr3_aa: CASSIRFQGKYF
j_call: TRBJ1-1; clone_size: -; v_call: TRBV27; d_call: -; cdr3_nt: TGTGCCAGCAGTTTATCGAATCAGATGAACACTGAAGCTTTCTTT; cdr3_aa: CASSLSNQMNTEAFF
j_call: TRBJ2-1; clone_size: once; v_call: TRBV19; d_call: -; cdr3_nt: TGTGCCAGTAGTATGGGTCTAGCTGGGCACGGGGATGAGCAGTTCTTC; cdr3_aa: CASSMGLAGHGDEQFF
j_call: TRBJ2-7; clone_size: -; v_call: TRBV11-3; d_call: -; cdr3_nt: TGTGCCAGCAGTAACAGGTTTGGCAACTACGAGCAGTACTTC; cdr3_aa: CASSNRFGNYEQYF
j_call: TRBJ2-3; clone_size: -; v_call: TRBV5-1; d_call: TRBD1; cdr3_nt: TGCGCCAGCAGCTGGGTGGGACAGACCTACACAGATACGCAGTATTTT; cdr3_aa: CASSWVGQTYTDTQYF
j_call: TRBJ1-5; clone_size: -; v_call: TRBV4-1; d_call: -; cdr3_nt: TGCGCCAGCAGCCAAGAGGCTGGGGCCAATCAGCCCCAGCATTTT; cdr3_aa: CASSQEAGANQPQHF
j_call: TRBJ1-1; clone_size: -; v_call: TRBV27; d_call: TRBD1; cdr3_nt: TGTGCCAGCAGAGACAGGGGGCACGTCGTGAACACTGAAGCTTTCTTT; cdr3_aa: CASRDRGHVVNTEAFF
j_call: TRBJ1-2; clone_size: -; v_call: TRBV7-9; d_call: -; cdr3_nt: TGTGCCAGCAGCCCAGCGGCGCGACTGGATGGCTACACCTTC; cdr3_aa: CASSPAARLDGYTF
j_call: TRBJ2-1; clone_size: -; v_call: TRBV2; d_call: TRBD2; cdr3_nt: TGTGCCAGCAGTAATCTAGCGGGAGGGGTTTACAATGAGCAGTTCTTC; cdr3_aa: CASSNLAGGVYNEQFF
j_call: TRBJ2-5; clone_size: -; v_call: TRBV29-1; d_call: TRBD2; cdr3_nt: TGCAGCGCAAGCGGGAACCAAGAGACCCAGTACTTC; cdr3_aa: CSASGNQETQYF